The source of this TCR beta chain is a study of OX40 agonist ivuxolimab in advanced cancers. Whole-study context: Patients were dosed intravenously with ivuxolimab at 0.01 to 10 mg/kg every 2 weeks. Eligibility rules accepted prior anti-PD-1, anti-PD-L1 or anti-CTLA-4 therapy, and over 35% had some. Regarding the study as a whole: Expanded peripheral T cells had an undetermined antigen specificity. Mean expanded clone counts were higher in CD8+ than CD4+ T cells.

TCRdb's table, derived via immunoSEQ multiplex PCR, lists solely in-frame clones and lacks some. The sample lists 40,000 to 45,000 clones; more than 80% were seen once. In the case of this clone: What it binds is unknown.

Sequences were derived from CD4+ or CD8+ T cells sorted from blood, sampled in a trial of the OX40 agonist ivuxolimab. This TCR was recovered from an adult with an advanced solid tumor such as melanoma, head and neck, liver or kidney cancer.

For the CDR3, the DNA is TGCGCCAGCAGCTTGGCCGGGCCGGGACTAGGGACCGGGGAGCTGTTTTTT. Translating it yields CASSLAGPGLGTGELFF. The chain uses TRBV5-1 and TRBJ2-2, with 8 nucleotides matching TRBD2. From germline, CDR1 is SGHRS and CDR2 YFSETQ. V was pared by 0 bases and J by 5 bases, with 9 bases of the junction left unmatched. The CDR3 length is 17 residues. The whole variable domain, remainder taken from reference TRBV5-1 and TRBJ2-2, is KAGVTQTPRYLIKTRGQQVTLSCSPISGHRSVSWYQQTPGQGLQFLFEYFSETQRNKGNFPGRFSGRQFSNSRSEMNVSTLELGDSALYLCASSLAGPGLGTGELFFGEGSRLTVL.